The 21 T cell receptor beta chains below all came from one sample that was sequenced in a study of T-cell reconstitution after alpha-beta-depleted transplantation in children. TCRbeta library preparation incorporated unique molecular identifiers. A single record per CDR3 protein comes from TCRdb applying MiXCR to the PCR reads. The sample consists of about 200,000 distinct CDR3 sequences, 14% to 15% of them appearing once. The specimen comprised PBMCs from the stem cell graft donor, sampled from the stem cell graft. The origin of the receptors is a human donor who donated a stem cell graft to a child with acute lymphoblastic leukemia.

Ten or more counts support this clonotype. The chain uses TRBV20-1 and TRBJ2-1, with 9 bases fitting TRBD2. CDR3 length: 16 residues. In germline, CDR1 is DFQATT, CDR2 SNEGSKA (reference sequence). With V trimmed by 5 bases and J by 4 bases, 12 bases remained unmatched. This CDR3 reads CSAFSPGLANYNEQFF. The CDR3 DNA follows: TGCAGTGCTTTCAGTCCAGGACTAGCGAATTACAATGAGCAGTTCTTC.

The sample holds many counts of this clonotype. This sequence joins TRBV6-2 or TRBV6-3 and TRBJ2-2; TRBD2 might be the D (5 bases). The CDR3 loop spans 18 amino acids. Per germline, CDR1 MNHEY and CDR2 SVGEGT. V dropped 2 bases and J dropped 1 base, with 17 bases sitting between them. DNA for the CDR3: TGTGCCAGCAGTTACACCTCGGTGAGGGATAAGAACACCGGGGAGCTGTTTTTT. Protein product: CASSYTSVRDKNTGELFF.

This chain uses TRBV11-2 with TRBJ2-2, with 9 bases lining up with TRBD1. Germline CDR1 is SGHAT and CDR2 is FQNNGV. CDR3 size: 16 residues. V lost 8 bases to trimming and J lost 3 bases; unmatched junction nucleotides: 10. The CDR3 nucleotides are TGTGCCAGCTCCCCCACGGGACAGGGATACACCGGGGAGCTGTTTTTT. It encodes CASSPTGQGYTGELFF.

The V and J genes are TRBV11-2 and TRBJ2-7; 10 bases are a match to TRBD2. The CDR3 is 17 residues long. Germline CDR1 SGHAT, CDR2 FQNNGV. Trimming at V came to 6 bases and at J to 3 bases, leaving 14 bases not matched to a gene. The CDR3 reads CASSQTPSGRAIYEQYF. In DNA form, the CDR3 reads TGTGCCAGCAGTCAAACGCCAAGCGGGAGGGCGATCTACGAGCAGTACTTC.

This clonotype was observed many times. This chain links TRBV27 with TRBJ2-7; D is perhaps TRBD2 (5 bases). Looked up from germline, CDR1 is MNHEY and CDR2 is SMNVEV (reference sequence). Between the trimmed V and J ends, which lost 4 bases and 1 base, there was a span of 17 bases. The CDR3 covers 16 residues. CDR3 region: CASSSGLTIPSYEQYF. The CDR3 coding sequence is TGTGCCAGCAGTTCAGGACTTACCATCCCTTCCTACGAGCAGTACTTC.

Many counts were recorded for this clonotype. The rearrangement links TRBV4-1 to TRBJ2-3; the D is unclear. V lost 3 bases and J 4 bases, leaving 11 bases between the germline ends. This CDR3 region has 14 residues. CDR1 and CDR2 (germline): MGHRA, YSYEKL. The CDR3 DNA follows: TGCGCCAGCAGCCAGTCACTACGGGCAGATACGCAGTATTTT. Amino acid sequence: CASSQSLRADTQYF.

This clonotype was detected a few times. The chain joins TRBV11-2 to TRBJ2-2; 10 positions match TRBD2. The CDR3 is 18 amino acids. V lost 5 bases, J lost 5 bases, and 14 bases stayed unmatched. CDR1 is SGHAT and CDR2 is FQNNGV in the germline V gene. The CDR3 spells CASSLGRLAGFETGELFF. In DNA, the CDR3 is TGTGCCAGCAGCCTGGGGCGACTAGCGGGCTTTGAAACCGGGGAGCTGTTTTTT. Drawing the rest from reference TRBV11-2 and TRBJ2-2, the complete variable domain is EAGVAQSPRYKIIEKRQSVAFWCNPISGHATLYWYQQILGQGPKLLIQFQNNGVVDDSQLPKDRFSAERLKGVDSTLKIQPAKLEDSAVYLCASSLGRLAGFETGELFFGEGSRLTVL.

The rearrangement uses TRBV3-1 and TRBJ1-2, with D maybe TRBD1 (5 bases). V lost 11 bases and J 0 bases, leaving 19 bases between the germline ends. The CDR3 sequence is 15 residues long. Germline V gene lookup returns CDR1 LGHDT and CDR2 YNNKEL (reference sequence). Here the CDR3 DNA reads TGTGCCTGCTGTCGTGGGACGGAAGCTAACTATGGCTACACCTTC. This translates into CACCRGTEANYGYTF.

Turning to this clonotype: This may come from a read error, since a much larger clone is one base off. The genes are TRBV2 and TRBJ2-2, with a tentative D call TRBD1 (5 bases). The CDR3 contains 14 residues. Germline V lookup: CDR1 SNHLY, CDR2 FYNNEI. DNA of the CDR3: TGTGCCTGCAGTCCCGACAGGAACACCGGGGAGCTGTTTTTT. This codes for CACSPDRNTGELFF.

This clonotype was seen a few times. The chain couples TRBV5-1 to TRBJ2-1; a possible D gene is TRBD2 (7 bases). There are 17 residues in the CDR3. Trimming pared 1 base from V and 7 bases from J, leaving 21 bases between. CDR1 is SGHRS, CDR2 YFSETQ, per germline. CDR3 DNA sequence: TGCGCCAGCAGCTTGAGCAGTGGGGGGGAAAGGGGGAATGAGCAGTTCTTC. This translates into CASSLSSGGERGNEQFF.

This clonotype appeared many times. Here the CDR3 DNA reads TGCGCCAGCAGATCCGGGACCAACACCGGGGAGCTGTTTTTT. It encodes CASRSGTNTGELFF. The chain has TRBV5-1 and TRBJ2-2, with D perhaps being TRBD1 or TRBD2 (5 bases each). V lost 5 bases and J lost 2, with 10 bases in between. This CDR3 region has 14 residues. Germline V gives CDR1 SGHRS, CDR2 YFSETQ.

CDR3 DNA: TGCGCCAGCAGCCAAGAAAAGGGGGACCCTGAAGCTTTCTTT. It specifies CASSQEKGDPEAFF. The chain links TRBV4-1 to TRBJ1-1; D is perhaps TRBD1 (6 bases). This CDR3 region has 14 residues. Trimming removed 0 bases at V and 6 bases at J, with 11 bases between. The germline CDR1 and CDR2 sequences are MGHRA and YSYEKL.

This clonotype was seen more than once but under ten times. As DNA, the CDR3 is TGCGCCAGCAGCGCTGGGGAGGGGGCGGTTCAAGAGACCCAGTACTTC. Translating it yields CASSAGEGAVQETQYF. J is TRBJ2-5 and V is TRBV5-1; TRBD1 or TRBD2 may be the D gene (7 bases each). This CDR3 is built from 16 residues. Looked up from germline, CDR1 is SGHRS and CDR2 is YFSETQ. V was trimmed by 4 bases and J by 2 bases, leaving 18 bases between them. Full variable domain (outside the CDR3, taken from reference TRBV5-1 and TRBJ2-5): KAGVTQTPRYLIKTRGQQVTLSCSPISGHRSVSWYQQTPGQGLQFLFEYFSETQRNKGNFPGRFSGRQFSNSRSEMNVSTLELGDSALYLCASSAGEGAVQETQYFGPGTRLLVL.

This clonotype was detected ten times or more. The chain has TRBV7-9 and TRBJ2-7; tentatively, D is TRBD1 or TRBD2 (5 bases each). V lost 5 bases and J lost 0, with 11 bases in between. CDR1 is SEHNR, CDR2 FQNEAQ, per germline (reference sequence). The CDR3 extends over 14 amino acids. This chain's CDR3 is CASSRDGNSYEQYF. The DNA for the CDR3 is TGTGCCAGCAGCCGGGACGGAAACTCCTACGAGCAGTACTTC.

There are many counts of this clonotype. The chain combines TRBV5-1 with TRBJ2-2, with TRBD1 matching 8 bases. The CDR3 runs 16 residues. Germline CDR1 and CDR2: SGHRS and YFSETQ. Germline trimming cut 0 bases from V and 7 bases from J; bases unmatched to any gene: 8. CDR3 protein: CASSLEAGGFGGELFF. In nucleotides, the CDR3 is TGCGCCAGCAGCTTGGAGGCAGGGGGCTTTGGCGGGGAGCTGTTTTTT.

This clonotype was observed many times. The chain uses TRBV7-9 and TRBJ1-1; D perhaps matches TRBD1 (6 bases). Germline V CDR1 and CDR2: SEHNR, FQNEAQ (reference sequence). V was shortened by 5 bases and J by 4 bases, with 14 bases between the two germline ends. This CDR3 comprises 14 residues. This chain's CDR3 is CASSTGGGATEAFF. Here the CDR3 DNA reads TGTGCCAGCAGCACGGGTGGGGGGGCCACTGAAGCTTTCTTT.

This clonotype was picked up many times. The chain recombines TRBV5-1 with TRBJ2-2; possible D gene TRBD2, 5 bases. This CDR3 has 12 residues. The germline V and J ends were trimmed by 5 bases and 6 bases, with 8 bases remaining between them. Germline loops: CDR1 SGHRS, CDR2 YFSETQ. The CDR3 sequence: CASRGDPGELFF. In DNA, the CDR3 is TGCGCCAGCAGGGGAGATCCCGGGGAGCTGTTTTTT.

The table lists this clonotype with many counts. This rearrangement joins TRBV7-6 to TRBJ2-7; D is possibly TRBD1 or TRBD2 (5 bases each). Trimming left V 5 bases short and J 2 bases short, with 16 bases between. The germline gives CDR1 SGHVS, CDR2 FNYEAQ. The CDR3 totals 15 residues. CDR3 sequence (DNA): TGTGCCAGCAGCCAAGGGACCGAGACTACCTACGAGCAGTACTTC. This sequence encodes CASSQGTETTYEQYF.

This chain joins TRBV7-2 and TRBJ2-1; 8 bases are shared with TRBD2. The CDR3 spans 16 residues. Germline V gene data show CDR1 as SGHTA and CDR2 as FQGNSA. V shed 6 bases, J shed 6 bases, and the junction held 13 bases outside the gene matches. CDR3: CASRPPSGRKRNEQFF. The CDR3, as DNA: TGTGCCAGCAGACCCCCAAGCGGGAGAAAGCGCAATGAGCAGTTCTTC.

This clonotype was observed at least ten times. At one end, the junction sequence differs from germline, possibly due to a read error. J is TRBJ2-5 and V is TRBV7-7, with D unclear. The germline CDR1 and CDR2 sequences are SSHAT and FNYEAQ (reference sequence). The CDR3 runs 14 residues. CDR3 bases: TGTGCTAGCAGCCCCGGAGCCTTCCAAGAGACCCAGTACTTC. It encodes CASSPGAFQETQYF.

This clonotype was detected a few times. The rearrangement uses TRBV7-7 and TRBJ2-7; 7 bases agree with TRBD1. CDR1 and CDR2 from the germline V gene are SSHAT and FNYEAQ (reference sequence). The trim removed 5 bases at V and 6 bases at J, leaving 13 bases unmatched. This CDR3 is 15 amino acids long. This chain's CDR3 is CASSHDRELGSEQYF. The DNA for the CDR3 is TGTGCCAGCAGCCACGACAGGGAGCTAGGCTCCGAGCAGTACTTC.